The rows below give T cell receptor beta chains drawn from one sample of a study of T cells in Graves' hyperthyroidism and ophthalmopathy. MiXCR was run by TCRdb on the multiplex PCR reads, yielding one entry per CDR3 protein. Of roughly 550,000 distinct CDR3 sequences listed, 15% to 20% are singletons. Sequencing input: blood. Receptors originate from a woman between 25 and 40 years old with Graves' ophthalmopathy. CDR3s include the opening cysteine and the closing phenylalanine or tryptophan. D genes are given only for firm matches. The size field is filled for only some rows; it gives once, few, many or a size class.

j_call d_call clone_size v_call cdr3_aa cdr3_nt
TRBJ1-2 TRBD1 many TRBV27 CASSPQTGIFYGYTF TGTGCCAGCAGTCCCCAGACAGGGATTTTCTATGGCTACACCTTC
TRBJ1-1 TRBD1 NA TRBV9 CASSEDPGQGMTFF TGTGCCAGCAGCGAAGACCCGGGACAGGGGATGACTTTCTTT
TRBJ2-3 TRBD2 NA TRBV5-1 CASSFSSGVSTDTQYF TGCGCCAGCAGCTTTTCTAGCGGGGTTAGCACAGATACGCAGTATTTT
TRBJ1-1 TRBD1 NA TRBV7-2 CASSLVLGQGNTEAFF TGTGCCAGCAGCTTAGTCCTGGGACAGGGTAACACTGAAGCTTTCTTT
TRBJ2-5 NA NA TRBV30 CAWSPNWAGTQYF TGTGCCTGGAGTCCTAACTGGGCAGGGACCCAGTACTTC
TRBJ2-2 TRBD2 NA TRBV11-2 CASSFPLAGGGELFF TGTGCCAGCAGCTTTCCGCTAGCGGGAGGCGGGGAGCTGTTTTTT
TRBJ1-2 NA many TRBV10-1 CASSESSRDYGYTF TGCGCCAGCAGTGAGTCGTCTCGGGACTATGGCTACACCTTC
TRBJ1-2 NA NA TRBV28 CASSSPNPVQNYGYTF TGTGCCAGCAGTTCCCCGAACCCCGTCCAGAACTATGGCTACACCTTC
TRBJ1-2 TRBD1 NA TRBV5-1 CASRVTGNNYGYTF TGCGCCAGCAGGGTGACAGGGAATAACTATGGCTACACCTTC
TRBJ2-5 TRBD1 many TRBV6-1 CASSMGQSQETQYF TGTGCCAGCAGCATGGGACAGTCCCAAGAGACCCAGTACTTC
TRBJ2-7 NA many TRBV28 CASTASSYEQYF TGTGCCAGCACTGCCAGCTCCTACGAGCAGTACTTC
TRBJ2-1 TRBD2 NA TRBV27 CASSLSGIPLNEQFF TGTGCCAGCAGTTTAAGCGGGATCCCCTTGAATGAGCAGTTCTTC
TRBJ2-7 NA few TRBV20-1 CSARKSQGFYEQYF TGCAGTGCGAGAAAGTCCCAGGGTTTCTACGAGCAGTACTTC
TRBJ2-2 NA many TRBV7-9 CASSLEGLPGELFF TGTGCCAGCAGCTTAGAGGGTTTACCCGGGGAGCTGTTTTTT
TRBJ2-3 NA NA TRBV20-1 CSALLRSTDTQYF TGCAGTGCTCTCCTAAGGAGCACAGATACGCAGTATTTT
TRBJ2-3 TRBD2 NA TRBV11-2 CASSSMMTSGRDASTDTQYF TGTGCCAGCAGCTCGATGATGACTAGCGGGAGGGATGCTAGCACAGATACGCAGTATTTT
TRBJ2-7 NA NA TRBV6-5 CASSYYGSYEQYF TGTGCCAGCAGTTACTACGGAAGCTACGAGCAGTACTTC
TRBJ2-2 TRBD2 many TRBV3-1 CASSQDVLAGATGELFF TGTGCCAGCAGCCAAGATGTCCTAGCGGGGGCCACCGGGGAGCTGTTTTTT
TRBJ2-7 TRBD1 NA TRBV29-1 CSTLSGQGYEQYF TGCAGCACCCTTTCGGGACAGGGCTACGAGCAGTACTTC
TRBJ2-3 NA few TRBV27 CASGLPDTQYF TGTGCCAGCGGACTGCCCGATACGCAGTATTTT
TRBJ1-2 NA NA TRBV7-8 CASSLARTGSNYGYTF TGTGCCAGCAGCTTAGCCCGTACAGGGAGTAACTATGGCTACACCTTC
TRBJ2-1 NA many TRBV2 CASSRDANEQFF TGTGCCAGCAGCCGGGACGCCAATGAGCAGTTCTTC
TRBJ2-1 TRBD2 many TRBV12-3/TRBV12-4 CAIPGGRSYNEQFF TGTGCCATCCCTGGCGGGAGGTCCTACAATGAGCAGTTCTTC
TRBJ2-3 NA NA TRBV6-4 CASRGPSTDTQYF TGTGCCAGCAGAGGACCTTCCACAGATACGCAGTATTTT
TRBJ2-7 TRBD2 many TRBV3-1 CASRQTSGRANEQYF TGTGCCAGCAGGCAGACTAGCGGGAGGGCCAATGAGCAGTACTTC
TRBJ2-3 NA many TRBV11-2 CASRSRLSTDTQYF TGTGCCAGCAGATCACGACTGAGCACAGATACGCAGTATTTT
TRBJ2-7 NA many TRBV7-2 CASSLWGPEQYF TGTGCCAGCAGCTTATGGGGACCCGAGCAGTACTTC
TRBJ2-5 TRBD1 NA TRBV19 CASSVGDRVRQETQYF TGTGCCAGTAGTGTTGGGGACAGGGTGAGGCAAGAGACCCAGTACTTC
TRBJ2-1 TRBD2 many TRBV24-1 CATSDPSPGLADYNEQFF TGTGCCACCAGTGATCCGTCCCCGGGACTAGCGGATTACAATGAGCAGTTCTTC
TRBJ1-1 NA many TRBV3-1 CASSHVGEDTEAFF TGTGCCAGCAGCCACGTCGGAGAGGACACTGAAGCTTTCTTT
TRBJ1-1 NA NA TRBV28 CASTQVKTEAFF TGTGCCAGTACCCAGGTAAAGACTGAAGCTTTCTTT
TRBJ2-7 TRBD2 NA TRBV12-3/TRBV12-4 CASSLALDSGRYEQYF TGTGCCAGCAGTTTAGCGCTAGATAGCGGGAGGTACGAGCAGTACTTC
TRBJ2-6 NA many TRBV6-2/TRBV6-3 CASKDEQGSSGANVLTF TGTGCCAGCAAAGACGAACAGGGTAGCTCTGGGGCCAACGTCCTGACTTTC
TRBJ2-7 NA few TRBV28 CASSPRATEEQYF TGTGCCAGCAGTCCCCGGGCCACTGAGGAGCAGTACTTC
TRBJ2-1 NA many TRBV11-2 CASSQEGINEQFF TGTGCCAGCAGCCAGGAGGGGATCAATGAGCAGTTCTTC
TRBJ2-2 NA few TRBV19 CASSIPQRTFTGELFF TGTGCCAGTAGTATACCCCAGCGGACCTTCACCGGGGAGCTGTTTTTT
TRBJ2-3 TRBD1 NA TRBV3-1 CASSPLIGQGRADTQYF TGTGCCAGCAGCCCCCTTATTGGACAGGGGAGAGCAGATACGCAGTATTTT
TRBJ2-1 NA NA TRBV20-1 CSARDVGEQFF TGCAGTGCTAGAGATGTAGGGGAGCAGTTCTTC
TRBJ2-2 NA NA TRBV9 CASSGGRIGNTGELFF TGTGCCAGCAGCGGTGGACGGATCGGGAACACCGGGGAGCTGTTTTTT
TRBJ2-2 TRBD2 few TRBV11-2 CASSLRLAFSGELFF TGTGCCAGCAGCTTGAGACTAGCTTTCTCCGGGGAGCTGTTTTTT
TRBJ1-4 NA few TRBV5-1 CASSSGVQNEKLFF TGCGCCAGCAGCTCGGGGGTACAAAATGAAAAACTGTTTTTT
TRBJ1-1 TRBD1 few TRBV6-4 CASSPGQGFNTEAFF TGTGCCAGCAGCCCGGGACAGGGTTTTAACACTGAAGCTTTCTTT
TRBJ1-1 TRBD1 many TRBV5-1 CASSPWTGMNTEAFF TGCGCCAGCAGCCCATGGACAGGGATGAACACTGAAGCTTTCTTT
TRBJ1-3 NA many TRBV11-2 CASSWTAGSGNTIYF TGTGCCAGCAGCTGGACGGCGGGCTCTGGAAACACCATATATTTT
TRBJ2-5 TRBD2 many TRBV20-1 CSARDRTSGAETQYF TGCAGTGCTAGAGACCGGACTAGCGGGGCAGAGACCCAGTACTTC
TRBJ2-5 TRBD2 few TRBV7-9 CASSFSLAGLETQYF TGTGCCAGCAGCTTCTCACTAGCGGGACTGGAGACCCAGTACTTC
TRBJ2-1 NA NA TRBV5-1 CASSLSGSRVYNEQFF TGCGCCAGCAGTCTGTCGGGGTCCAGAGTGTACAATGAGCAGTTCTTC
TRBJ1-4 NA many TRBV18 CASSPRDGVEKLFF TGTGCCAGCTCACCACGGGACGGGGTCGAAAAACTGTTTTTT
TRBJ1-5 NA few TRBV7-9 CASSRGPARFNSNQPQHF TGTGCCAGCAGTCGAGGTCCCGCCCGATTTAATAGCAATCAGCCCCAGCATTTT
TRBJ2-2 NA few TRBV20-1 CSATDYGWELDTGELFF TGCAGTGCTACCGACTACGGGTGGGAGTTAGACACCGGGGAGCTGTTTTTT
TRBJ1-5 TRBD1 NA TRBV6-1 CASCDRGFNQPQHF TGTGCCAGCTGTGACAGGGGGTTCAATCAGCCCCAGCATTTT
TRBJ2-2 TRBD1 few TRBV28 CASSPGDRVTGELFF TGTGCCAGCAGTCCCGGGGACAGGGTCACCGGGGAGCTGTTTTTT
TRBJ1-1 NA few TRBV6-1 CASSRNRTYYTEAFF TGTGCCAGCAGCCGCAACAGGACGTATTACACTGAAGCTTTCTTT
TRBJ1-1 TRBD1 many TRBV3-1 CASSQGGQGHTEAFF TGTGCCAGCAGCCAAGGAGGACAGGGGCACACTGAAGCTTTCTTT